The sequence of this TCR beta chain was determined in a study of T cell repertoires in cytomegalovirus infection. Study as a whole: Recently identified HLA-C-restricted and well-studied HLA-B-restricted CMV epitopes were used. The public TCR beta signatures pointed to both CMV infection and matching HLA type. Study observations and caveats: The ex vivo response showed dominance by HLA-C-restricted CMV-specific TCR beta clonotypes. Identification of carriers of CMV plus the relevant HLA was performed using cumulative public TCR beta family frequency.

In regard to this clonotype: Its antigen is unknown.

From the reads, TCRdb called clonotypes with MiXCR, one entry per CDR3 protein. The sample contains more than 250,000 distinct CDR3 sequences, roughly 25% of which appear only once. This material consisted of cultured PBMCs, taken from culture after CMV antigen stimulation. The sequence came from a human donor in good health (CMV status not recorded). Some clones in this sample may be carry-over from other donors' samples.

The CDR3 protein is CASRSTESSTDTQYF. CDR3 DNA: TGTGCCAGCCGGTCGACGGAATCTAGCACAGATACGCAGTATTTT. The chain joins TRBV7-9 to TRBJ2-3; D is uncertain. This CDR3 contains 15 residues. The ends were cut back, 8 bases at V and 0 bases at J, with 15 bases in the middle. Germline CDR1 reads SEHNR; CDR2 reads FQNEAQ (reference sequence).